The entry below gives a single T cell receptor (beta chain) sequence along with its context. This specimen comes from a study of identical twins. TCRdb analysed the 5' RACE reads with MiXCR anew, one entry per CDR3 protein. The sample records 500,000 to 650,000 distinct CDR3 sequences, 7.1% being singletons. V was pared by 3 bases and J by 3 bases, with 12 bases between. This CDR3 comprises 15 residues. These data were also filed under a second study, of yellow fever vaccine responses in identical twins.

This chain uses TRBV12-3 or TRBV12-4 with TRBJ1-5; TRBD1 might be the D (6 bases). The TCR originated in a woman aged 18-29 years in good health. The sample consisted of PBMCs. CDR3 protein: CASSFRGAFNQPQHF. The CDR3 DNA is TGTGCCAGCAGTTTTAGGGGGGCCTTCAATCAGCCCCAGCATTTT.